This T cell receptor (beta chain) is from a study of cytomegalovirus exposure and HLA in healthy donors. From germline, CDR1 is SEHNR and CDR2 FQNEAQ (reference sequence). V dropped 1 base and J dropped 4 bases, with 10 bases sitting between them. This CDR3 is 14 amino acids long. A single count supports this clone. 13 Jbeta primers and 60 Vbeta primers were used for the PCR. The table came from immunoSEQ multiplex PCR; TCRdb's copy has only in-frame clones and leaves some out. Of roughly 150,000 clones in the sample, 70% to 80% were seen once. Sample: PBMCs. The clonotype comes from a woman in her thirties or forties in good health and CMV-seronegative. This chain connects TRBV7-9 to TRBJ1-2; tentative D call: TRBD1 (6 bases). Written as DNA, the CDR3 is TGTGCCAGCAGCTTAGACCGGACAGCCTATGGCTACACCTTC. This gives the protein CASSLDRTAYGYTF.